Listed below are T cell receptor beta chains from one sample, sequenced in a study of T cell responses to AZD1222 COVID-19 vaccine. Profiled with immunoSEQ multiplex PCR; TCRdb holds only in-frame clones, not every one. Among 130,000 to 150,000 clones listed, around 88% were seen once. This specimen consisted of peripheral blood, obtained on day 0 of AZD1222 vaccination. Receptor source: an adult in good health. Each CDR3 is given with its conserved first and last residue. The order of the fields is clone size, V gene, J gene, D gene, CDR3 DNA, CDR3 protein. The D gene is left open where the match is weak. Clone size appears in some rows only: once, few, many, or a class for an expanded clone.

.	TRBV7-3	TRBJ2-3	TRBD2	TGTGCCAGCAGCTACTCTAGCGGGGGGAATACAGATACGCAGTATTTT	CASSYSSGGNTDTQYF
.	TRBV18	TRBJ2-7	TRBD1	TGTGCCAGCTCACCTCCGGGACAGGACTACCATTTAGGACACGAGCAGTACTTC	CASSPPGQDYHLGHEQYF
.	TRBV5-1	TRBJ2-1	TRBD2	TGCGCCAGCAGCCACACCGCGGGGGGGCGGTACAATGAGCAGTTCTTC	CASSHTAGGRYNEQFF
.	TRBV5-5	TRBJ1-5	TRBD1	TGTGCCAGCAGCTCCGGGACAGGGTACGGTCAGCCCCAGCATTTT	CASSSGTGYGQPQHF
.	TRBV29-1	TRBJ1-2	TRBD1	TGCAGCGTGAACCGGGACAGGGGGAACTATGGCTACACCTTC	CSVNRDRGNYGYTF
few	TRBV6-5	TRBJ1-4	.	TGTGCCAGCAGTTACAACCGTGAAAAACTGTTTTTT	CASSYNREKLFF
.	TRBV11-2	TRBJ2-1	.	TGTGCCAGCAGCCAATCCAATGAGCAGTTCTTC	CASSQSNEQFF
.	TRBV6-5	TRBJ1-1	.	TGTGCCAGCAAGTGGGCCGGGGGGGAATGGGTTTTCTTT	CASKWAGGEWVFF
.	TRBV5-1	TRBJ2-7	.	TGCGCCAGCAGCTTGTGGGGTTTCGAGCAGTACTTC	CASSLWGFEQYF
.	TRBV3-1/TRBV3-2	TRBJ1-2	.	TGTGCCAGCAGCCTCCCCCCCCCTCGAGAGGGTCCGGACTATGGCTACACCTTC	CASSLPPPREGPDYGYTF
.	TRBV7-7	TRBJ1-3	.	TGTGCTAGCAGCTTAGTTGCTGGAAACACCATATATTTT	CASSLVAGNTIYF